The 10 T cell receptor beta chains reported below all come from one sample, sequenced in a study of cytomegalovirus exposure and HLA in healthy donors. Use of 60 Vbeta and 13 Jbeta primers characterized the PCR. Sequenced by immunoSEQ multiplex PCR; TCRdb stores in-frame clones only, minus some. Recorded for this sample: approximately 100,000 clones. What was sequenced was PBMCs. All receptors come from a middle-aged man in good health and CMV-seronegative.

The genes are TRBV6-1 and TRBJ2-3; TRBD1 matches at 9 bases. The germline V gene has CDR1 MNHNS and CDR2 SASEGT. The CDR3 is 17 residues long. J gave up 1 base and V 4 bases, and 9 bases lay outside the gene matches. The CDR3 region is CASSGRQGDLGTDTQYF. CDR3 DNA sequence: TGTGCCAGCAGTGGGAGACAGGGGGATCTTGGCACAGATACGCAGTATTTT.

The chain carries TRBV9 and TRBJ2-3; 8 bases agree with TRBD1. The germline V gene encodes CDR1 SGDLS and CDR2 YYNGEE. This CDR3 comprises 17 residues. Losses at the gene ends were 4 bases for V and 3 bases for J; bases not matched to a gene: 13. The CDR3 here is CASSLGWGRGRTDTQYF. The DNA of the CDR3 is TGTGCCAGCAGCCTAGGGTGGGGCAGGGGGCGAACAGATACGCAGTATTTT.

The CDR3 nucleotides are TGTGCCAGCAGTGACCCAATTTTTCAGCGCACCGGGGAGCTGTTTTTT. This translates into CASSDPIFQRTGELFF. V and J are TRBV6-1 and TRBJ2-2; no reliable D call. The CDR3 is made up of 16 amino acids. Germline V gene sequence: CDR1 MNHNS, CDR2 SASEGT. The V end was cut by 3 bases, the J end by 4 bases, with 15 bases between.

The genes are TRBV5-1 and TRBJ1-1; D is undetermined. The CDR3 has 11 residues. V was pared by 1 base and J by 5 bases, with 3 bases between. From germline, CDR1 is SGHRS and CDR2 YFSETQ. The CDR3 DNA follows: TGCGCCAGCAGCTTGTCGACTGAAGCTTTCTTT. It codes for CASSLSTEAFF.

This chain connects TRBV5-4 to TRBJ2-7; tentative D call: TRBD1 (6 bases). The CDR3 covers 15 residues. In germline, CDR1 is SGHNT, CDR2 YYREEE (reference sequence). The V end was cut by 0 bases, the J end by 3 bases, with 13 bases between. This chain's CDR3 is CASSLVGTLSYEQYF. The CDR3 bases are TGTGCCAGCAGCTTGGTTGGGACACTTAGCTACGAGCAGTACTTC. Combining the CDR3 with reference TRBV5-4 and TRBJ2-7 gives the whole variable domain ETGVTQSPTHLIKTRGQQVTLRCSSQSGHNTVSWYQQALGQGPQFIFQYYREEENGRGNFPPRFSGLQFPNYSSELNVNALELDDSALYLCASSLVGTLSYEQYFGPGTRLTVT.

The chain carries TRBV14 and TRBJ2-2, with a weak D call TRBD2 (6 bases). Deletions cut 3 bases from V and 5 bases from J, with 13 bases between. The CDR3 consists of 15 residues. Germline CDR1 SGHDN, CDR2 FVKESK. DNA of the CDR3: TGTGCCAGCAGCCAGGCGGGAAGCTGGACCGGGGAGCTGTTTTTT. The encoded protein is CASSQAGSWTGELFF. The variable domain in full, with the rest retrieved from reference TRBV14 and TRBJ2-2, is EAGVTQFPSHSVIEKGQTVTLRCDPISGHDNLYWYRRVMGKEIKFLLHFVKESKQDESGMPNNRFLAERTGGTYSTLKVQPAELEDSGVYFCASSQAGSWTGELFFGEGSRLTVL.

The chain is built from TRBV6-5 and TRBJ1-5, with a tentative D call TRBD1 (6 bases). The CDR3 runs 15 residues. Germline CDR1 is MNHEY and CDR2 is SVGAGI. V lost 2 bases and J lost 5, with 13 bases in between. The CDR3 nucleotides read TGTGCCAGCAGTTACACCACAGGGACGGATCAGCCCCAGCATTTT. This gives the protein CASSYTTGTDQPQHF.

The V and J genes are TRBV4-2 and TRBJ1-3, with D possibly being TRBD1 (5 bases). This CDR3 has 14 residues. V was shortened by 4 bases and J by 0 bases, with 7 bases between the two germline ends. CDR1 is LGHNA and CDR2 is YNFKEQ in the germline V gene. In DNA form, the CDR3 reads TGTGCCAGCAGCCGGGACTACTCTGGAAACACCATATATTTT. Its translation is CASSRDYSGNTIYF.

The chain is built from TRBV28 and TRBJ2-7, with 10 bases that match TRBD1. The CDR3 sequence is 15 residues long. V lost 5 bases and J lost 4; bases outside the gene matches: 8. Germline V gene sequence: CDR1 MDHEN, CDR2 SYDVKM. The DNA for the CDR3 is TGTGCCAGCAGTCAACCGGGACAGGGGACATACGAGCAGTACTTC. As protein: CASSQPGQGTYEQYF.

This chain connects TRBV6-1 to TRBJ2-7; D gene unclear. Trimming shortened V by 5 bases and J by 3 bases, and 8 bases separated the two germline ends. The CDR3 has 12 amino acids. Germline lookup yields CDR1 MNHNS and CDR2 SASEGT. The CDR3 coding sequence is TGTGCCAGCAGTAAACCGGGCTACGAGCAGTACTTC. Amino acids: CASSKPGYEQYF.